Detailed here is one T cell receptor (beta chain). Its target is unknown. The germline V and J ends were trimmed by 4 bases and 1 base, with 18 bases remaining between them. Germline V gives CDR1 SGHRS, CDR2 YFSETQ. This CDR3 is 16 amino acids long. This specimen belongs to a study of cytomegalovirus exposure and HLA in healthy donors. Study findings and constraints: Researchers counted 164 TCR beta chains as cytomegalovirus-associated.

At sampling all donors were nominally healthy, likely with unrecorded immune exposures. PCR primers comprised 60 Vbeta and 13 Jbeta primers. The method was immunoSEQ multiplex PCR; TCRdb's version includes in-frame clones alone and lacks a portion of them. The sample has fewer than 200,000 clones; about 75% are singletons. This sequence joins TRBV5-1 and TRBJ2-7; D is possibly TRBD1 (6 bases). This sequence was found in a female donor in good health and CMV-seronegative. The sample comprised PBMCs. In DNA, the CDR3 is TGCGCCAGCAGCCCAAGCGTTGGGGGCCTTTCCTACGAGCAGTACTTC. Its protein product is CASSPSVGGLSYEQYF.